This TCR beta chain stems from a study of blood T cell repertoires in COVID-19. Study overall: There were acute and convalescent COVID-19 samples, and they came from the United States, Italy and Spain. PBMCs, B-cell-depleted T cells, or T cells were the source of the cDNA or gDNA that made up the material.

Original processing notes: The authors estimated nucleated cell counts from reference gene primer amplification. Produced via immunoSEQ multiplex PCR; TCRdb's table is partial and in-frame only. V and J calls and clone size are those listed in that table; D and trimming were worked out from the DNA. This table holds 40,000 to 60,000 clones, approximately 86% found once. This clone came up a few times. Trimming pared 6 bases from V and 6 bases from J, leaving 19 bases between. Germline assignment: CDR1 SGHRS and CDR2 YFSETQ. This CDR3 has 15 amino acids. Sample: peripheral blood. This chain links TRBV5-1 with TRBJ2-1, with D maybe TRBD2 (7 bases). The sequence was obtained from a man aged 80 or over with active COVID-19. The CDR3 loop reads CASTPAGAVGNEQFF. The CDR3 DNA follows: TGCGCCAGCACCCCGGCGGGGGCGGTAGGCAATGAGCAGTTCTTC.